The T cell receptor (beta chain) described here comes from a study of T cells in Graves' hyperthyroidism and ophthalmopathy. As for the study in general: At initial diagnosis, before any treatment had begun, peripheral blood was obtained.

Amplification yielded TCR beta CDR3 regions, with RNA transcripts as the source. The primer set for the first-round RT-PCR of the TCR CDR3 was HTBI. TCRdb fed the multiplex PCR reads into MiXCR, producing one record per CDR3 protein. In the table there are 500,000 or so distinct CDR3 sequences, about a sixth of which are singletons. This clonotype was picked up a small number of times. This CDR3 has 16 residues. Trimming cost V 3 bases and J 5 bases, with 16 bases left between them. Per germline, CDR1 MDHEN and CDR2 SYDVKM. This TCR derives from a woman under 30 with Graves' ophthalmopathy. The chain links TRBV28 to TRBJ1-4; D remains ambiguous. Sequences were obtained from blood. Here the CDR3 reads CASSFNGGMGNEKLFF. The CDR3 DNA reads TGTGCCAGCAGTTTTAACGGCGGGATGGGGAATGAAAAACTGTTTTTT.